Listed below are T cell receptor beta chains from one sample, sequenced in a study of graft-versus-host responses after intestinal transplantation. These receptors' targets are unknown. TCRdb's table, derived via immunoSEQ multiplex PCR, lists solely in-frame clones and lacks some. The table shows 70,000 to 95,000 clones, with almost 90% occurring only once. The source was unstimulated CD4+ T cells sorted from spleen or lymph node cells, collected before intestinal transplant. These receptors were obtained from a human donor who received an intestinal transplant. CDR3s include the opening cysteine and the closing phenylalanine or tryptophan. Each record gives: D gene, V gene, J gene, clone size, CDR3 protein, CDR3 DNA. The D gene is left open where the match is weak. Not all rows give a size; the values are once, few, many and, for expanded clones, a class.

.	TRBV5-1	TRBJ1-3	once	CASSLVAGASGNTIYF	TGCGCCAGCAGCTTGGTTGCGGGGGCCTCTGGAAACACCATATATTTT
TRBD2	TRBV5-1	TRBJ2-7	.	CASSLGWTSGGIEQYF	TGCGCCAGCAGCTTGGGGTGGACTAGCGGGGGGATCGAGCAGTACTTC
.	TRBV19	TRBJ1-2	.	CASSLRAEGDGYTF	TGTGCCAGTAGCCTGAGGGCTGAGGGAGATGGCTACACCTTC
.	TRBV6-4	TRBJ1-2	.	CASSDEAQGYGYTF	TGTGCCAGCAGTGACGAGGCGCAGGGGTATGGCTACACCTTC
TRBD2	TRBV5-1	TRBJ2-5	.	CASSSLPGLAGSSQETQYF	TGCGCCAGCAGTTCACTCCCGGGACTAGCGGGGAGTAGCCAAGAGACCCAGTACTTC
.	TRBV7-7	TRBJ2-6	.	CASSLAPPGSGANVLTF	TGTGCTAGCAGCTTAGCGCCCCCAGGGTCTGGGGCCAACGTCCTGACTTTC
.	TRBV5-1	TRBJ2-6	once	CASTPGGSGANVLTF	TGCGCCAGCACCCCCGGGGGCTCTGGGGCCAACGTCCTGACTTTC
.	TRBV4-1	TRBJ1-1	.	CASRARTKNTEAFF	TGCGCCAGCAGGGCCAGGACAAAGAACACTGAAGCTTTCTTT
.	TRBV7-3	TRBJ1-4	.	CAIRAAGYWGFF	TGTGCCATACGGGCAGCGGGGTATTGGGGGTTTTTT
TRBD1	TRBV6-1	TRBJ2-7	.	CASRPTGGDPYEQYF	TGTGCCAGCAGACCGACAGGGGGGGATCCTTACGAGCAGTACTTC
TRBD1	TRBV6-5	TRBJ1-2	.	CASSYAIDRVYGYTF	TGTGCCAGCAGTTATGCCATTGACAGGGTCTATGGCTACACCTTC
.	TRBV4-1	TRBJ2-7	.	CASSQVFTEGQYF	TGCGCCAGCAGCCAAGTTTTCACCGAGGGGCAGTACTTC
TRBD1	TRBV15	TRBJ1-2	once	CATSRELGTGGYGYTF	TGTGCCACCAGCAGGGAACTCGGGACAGGGGGGTATGGCTACACCTTC
.	TRBV5-1	TRBJ1-2	.	CASSLASYGYTF	TGCGCCAGCAGCTTGGCTAGCTATGGCTACACCTTC
.	TRBV4-1	TRBJ2-5	few	CASSQPGTPQETQYF	TGCGCCAGCAGCCAACCCGGGACTCCCCAAGAGACCCAGTACTTC
.	TRBV29-1	TRBJ2-7	.	CSVVFGEQYF	TGCAGCGTTGTTTTCGGTGAGCAGTACTTC
TRBD1	TRBV7-8	TRBJ2-5	once	CASSYGTVETQYF	TGTGCCAGCAGCTACGGGACAGTTGAGACCCAGTACTTC
.	TRBV10-3	TRBJ1-1	.	CAISGGNTEAFF	TGTGCCATCAGTGGCGGGAACACTGAAGCTTTCTTT
TRBD2	TRBV5-1	TRBJ2-1	.	CASSFGLASYNEQFF	TGCGCCAGCAGCTTCGGACTAGCTAGCTACAATGAGCAGTTCTTC
.	TRBV10-2	TRBJ1-2	.	CASSEGRSIGYTF	TGCGCCAGCAGTGAGGGGAGGTCTATCGGCTACACCTTC
TRBD1	TRBV19	TRBJ2-2	.	CATRDRATGELFF	TGTGCCACCCGGGACAGGGCCACCGGGGAGCTGTTTTTT
.	TRBV28	TRBJ1-6	.	CASSSKKGIVYASSYNSPLHF	TGTGCCAGCAGTTCCAAGAAGGGGATTGTGTACGCGAGCTCCTATAATTCACCCCTCCACTTT